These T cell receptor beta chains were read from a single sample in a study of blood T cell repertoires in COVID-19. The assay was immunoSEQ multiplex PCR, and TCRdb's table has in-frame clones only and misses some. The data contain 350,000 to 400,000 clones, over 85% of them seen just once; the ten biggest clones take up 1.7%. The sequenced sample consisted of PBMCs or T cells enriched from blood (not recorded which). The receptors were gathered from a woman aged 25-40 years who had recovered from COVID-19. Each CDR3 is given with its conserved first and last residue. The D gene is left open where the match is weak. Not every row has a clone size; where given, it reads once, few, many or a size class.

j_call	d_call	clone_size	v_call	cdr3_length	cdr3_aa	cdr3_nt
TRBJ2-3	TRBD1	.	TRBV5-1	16	CASSLRGGLSTDTQYF	TGCGCCAGCAGCTTGAGAGGGGGCCTTAGCACAGATACGCAGTATTTT
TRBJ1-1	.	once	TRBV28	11	CASSLIGGRFF	TGTGCCAGCAGCCTCATCGGGGGTCGATTCTTT
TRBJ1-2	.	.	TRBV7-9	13	CASSLGQQYGYTF	TGTGCCAGCAGCCTCGGACAGCAGTATGGCTACACCTTC
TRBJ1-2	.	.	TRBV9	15	CASSVDPYRPGGYTF	TGTGCCAGCAGCGTAGACCCCTACAGGCCAGGGGGCTACACCTTC
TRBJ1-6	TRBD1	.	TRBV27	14	CASRTGQSNSPLHF	TGTGCCAGCAGAACGGGACAGAGTAATTCACCCCTCCACTTT
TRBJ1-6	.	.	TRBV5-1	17	CASSLGSGVNYNSPLHF	TGCGCCAGCAGCTTGGGATCAGGGGTTAACTATAATTCACCCCTCCACTTT
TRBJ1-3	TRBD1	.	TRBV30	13	CAWTRQGANTIYF	TGTGCCTGGACCAGGCAGGGGGCTAACACCATATATTTT
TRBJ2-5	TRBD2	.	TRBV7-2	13	CASSLEGGETQYF	TGTGCCAGCAGCTTAGAGGGAGGGGAGACCCAGTACTTC
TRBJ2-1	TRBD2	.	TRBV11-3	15	CASSLGAGARNEQFF	TGTGCCAGCAGCTTAGGAGCGGGAGCTAGAAATGAGCAGTTCTTC
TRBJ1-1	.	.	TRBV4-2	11	CASSRRAEAFF	TGTGCCAGCAGCCGTCGGGCTGAAGCTTTCTTT
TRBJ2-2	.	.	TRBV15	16	CATSRDPGRPTGELFF	TGTGCCACCAGCAGAGATCCAGGCAGGCCCACCGGGGAGCTGTTTTTT
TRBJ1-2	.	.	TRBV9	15	CASSPQTFSYNGYTF	TGTGCCAGCAGCCCCCAAACGTTTTCCTATAATGGCTACACCTTC
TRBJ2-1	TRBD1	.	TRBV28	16	CASSDPRQGASNEQFF	TGTGCCAGCAGCGACCCGAGACAGGGGGCGAGCAATGAGCAGTTCTTC
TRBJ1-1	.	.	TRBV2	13	CASSSQGNTEAFF	TGTGCCAGCAGTTCACAGGGAAACACTGAAGCTTTCTTT
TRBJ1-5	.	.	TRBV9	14	CASSLTGENQPQHF	TGTGCCAGCAGCTTAACCGGGGAGAATCAGCCCCAGCATTTT
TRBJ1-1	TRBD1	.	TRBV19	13	CASSTDRPHRAFF	TGTGCCAGTAGTACGGACAGGCCCCACCGAGCTTTCTTT
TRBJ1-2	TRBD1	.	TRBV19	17	CASTLGEATGQIYGYTF	TGTGCCAGTACCCTCGGGGAGGCGACGGGACAGATCTATGGCTACACCTTC
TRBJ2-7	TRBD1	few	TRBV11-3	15	CASSFGQGATDEQYF	TGTGCCAGCAGCTTCGGACAGGGGGCAACAGACGAGCAGTACTTC
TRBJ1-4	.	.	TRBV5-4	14	CASSLSQGGEKLFF	TGTGCCAGCAGCTTGTCGCAGGGAGGGGAAAAACTGTTTTTT
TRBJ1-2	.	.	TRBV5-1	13	CASSLAQNYGYTF	TGCGCCAGCAGCTTGGCCCAGAACTATGGCTACACCTTC
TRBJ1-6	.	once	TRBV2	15	CASSEETTGASPLHF	TGTGCCAGCAGTGAAGAGACAACCGGCGCTTCACCCCTCCACTTT
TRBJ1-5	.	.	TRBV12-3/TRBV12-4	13	CASSPQGYQPQHF	TGTGCCAGCAGTCCACAGGGATATCAGCCCCAGCATTTT
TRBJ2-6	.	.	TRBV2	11	CASSVLKVLTF	TGTGCCAGCAGTGTCCTAAAGGTCCTGACTTTC
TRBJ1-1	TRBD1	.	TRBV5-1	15	CASRALQGADTEAFF	TGCGCCAGCCGCGCCCTACAGGGGGCGGACACTGAAGCTTTCTTT
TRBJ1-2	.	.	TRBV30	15	CAWSVTFGGRNGYTF	TGTGCCTGGAGTGTGACGTTCGGGGGGCGTAATGGCTACACCTTC
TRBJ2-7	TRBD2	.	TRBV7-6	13	CASSRGLAYEQYF	TGTGCCAGCAGCCGGGGACTAGCCTACGAGCAGTACTTC
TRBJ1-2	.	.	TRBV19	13	CASSTGQFRGYTF	TGTGCCAGTAGTACTGGACAGTTCAGGGGCTACACCTTC
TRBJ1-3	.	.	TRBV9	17	CASSVGMAVSSGNTIYF	TGTGCCAGCAGCGTAGGAATGGCGGTGAGCTCTGGAAACACCATATATTTT
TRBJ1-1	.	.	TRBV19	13	CASSTGKNTEAFF	TGTGCCAGTAGTACAGGCAAGAACACTGAAGCTTTCTTT
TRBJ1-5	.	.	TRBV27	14	CASSIGGSEQPQHF	TGTGCCAGCAGTATAGGGGGATCAGAGCAGCCCCAGCATTTT
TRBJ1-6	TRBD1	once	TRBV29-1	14	CSVMTGNPRSPLHF	TGCAGCGTTATGACAGGGAATCCCCGTTCACCCCTCCACTTT
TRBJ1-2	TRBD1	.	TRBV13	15	CASSFPQGANYGYTF	TGTGCCAGCAGTTTCCCACAGGGGGCTAACTATGGCTACACCTTC
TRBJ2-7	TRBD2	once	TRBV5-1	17	CASSASTSGSSFYEQYF	TGCGCCAGCAGCGCATCGACTAGCGGGAGCTCTTTCTACGAGCAGTACTTC
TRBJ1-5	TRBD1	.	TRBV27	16	CASSLSGQGTDQPQHF	TGTGCCAGCAGTTTATCCGGACAGGGTACGGATCAGCCCCAGCATTTT
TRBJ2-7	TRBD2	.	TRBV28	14	CASSGLAGTYEQYF	TGTGCCAGCAGCGGACTAGCGGGAACCTACGAGCAGTACTTC
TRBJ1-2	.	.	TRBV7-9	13	CATEWGENYGYTF	TGTGCCACCGAATGGGGGGAAAACTATGGCTACACCTTC
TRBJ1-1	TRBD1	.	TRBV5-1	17	CASSLSYRGRMNTEAFF	TGCGCCAGCAGCCTAAGTTACAGGGGGCGAATGAACACTGAAGCTTTCTTT
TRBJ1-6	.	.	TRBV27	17	CASSLSTASSYNSPLHF	TGTGCCAGCAGTTTATCCACAGCAAGCTCCTATAATTCACCCCTCCACTTT
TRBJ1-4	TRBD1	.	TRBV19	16	CASSPGGARSREKLFF	TGTGCCAGTAGTCCAGGGGGCGCTCGTTCGCGAGAAAAACTGTTTTTT
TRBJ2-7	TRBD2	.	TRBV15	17	CATSRVLGLAGVLEQYF	TGTGCCACCAGCAGAGTGCTCGGGCTAGCGGGAGTACTCGAGCAGTACTTC
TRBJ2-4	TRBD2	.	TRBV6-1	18	CASSGLAGGPGNKNIQYF	TGTGCCAGCAGTGGACTAGCGGGAGGGCCTGGGAATAAAAACATTCAGTACTTC
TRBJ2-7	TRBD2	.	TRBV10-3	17	CAISESTPTSGENEQYF	TGTGCCATCAGTGAGTCGACACCAACTAGCGGGGAAAACGAGCAGTACTTC
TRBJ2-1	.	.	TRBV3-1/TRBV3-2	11	CASSQELVRFF	TGTGCCAGCAGCCAAGAACTAGTCCGTTTCTTC
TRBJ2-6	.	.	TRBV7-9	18	CASSLETGQISGANVLTF	TGTGCCAGCAGCTTAGAGACAGGACAGATCTCTGGGGCCAACGTCCTGACTTTC
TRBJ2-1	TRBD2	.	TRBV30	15	CAWRTLAGPYNEQFF	TGTGCCTGGAGAACCCTAGCGGGGCCGTACAATGAGCAGTTCTTC
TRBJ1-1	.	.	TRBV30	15	CACSGLTGTYTEAFF	TGTGCCTGCTCCGGCTTAACCGGGACATACACTGAAGCTTTCTTT
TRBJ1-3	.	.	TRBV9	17	CASSVYPTVNLGNTIYF	TGTGCCAGCAGCGTTTACCCGACAGTGAATCTTGGAAACACCATATATTTT
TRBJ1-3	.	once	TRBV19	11	CAGSLGNTIYF	TGTGCCGGGAGTTTGGGAAACACCATATATTTT
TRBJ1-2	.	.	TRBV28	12	CASSLQSYGYTF	TGTGCCAGCAGTTTACAGTCCTATGGCTACACCTTC
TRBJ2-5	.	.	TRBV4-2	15	CASSQGGVDQETQYF	TGTGCCAGCAGCCAAGGAGGTGTGGACCAAGAGACCCAGTACTTC
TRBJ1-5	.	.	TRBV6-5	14	CASMKEYSNQPQHF	TGTGCCAGCATGAAGGAGTATAGCAATCAGCCCCAGCATTTT
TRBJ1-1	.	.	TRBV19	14	CASSQDTIITEAFF	TGTGCCAGTAGCCAGGACACCATAATCACTGAAGCTTTCTTT